Described below is a single TCR beta chain sequence and its context. No antigen is known for it. The method was immunoSEQ multiplex PCR; TCRdb's version includes in-frame clones alone and lacks a portion of them. The sample lists 95,000 or so clones, roughly 78% occurring once. The entry originates in a study of fetal regulatory T cell absence and autoimmunity. Study-level information: Exocrine pancreas autoimmunity occurred in IPEX patients lacking clinical diabetes. Broader study findings: Some top pancreas TCR clones were over 80-fold enriched versus cord blood. In IPEX syndrome, oligoclonal enrichment was read as supporting prenatal antigen-driven autoimmunity in the pancreas.

Per germline, CDR1 SGHRS and CDR2 YFSETQ. Between the trimmed V and J ends, which lost 2 bases and 4 bases, there was a span of 9 bases. The CDR3 is made up of 14 amino acids. The sequenced sample consisted of pancreas tissue. The gene calls are TRBV5-1 and TRBJ1-4; D possibly corresponds to TRBD1 (5 bases). The TCR originated in a male donor with IPEX syndrome. CDR3 amino acids: CASSLDSFNEKLFF. The CDR3 DNA reads TGCGCCAGCAGCTTAGACAGTTTTAATGAAAAACTGTTTTTT.